This TCR beta chain was identified during a study of early T cells in non-severe SARS-CoV-2 infection. This CDR3 is built from 11 residues. Germline CDR1 is MDHEN and CDR2 is SYDVKM. Trimming cost V 6 bases and J 8 bases, with 9 bases left between them. TCRdb ran MiXCR on the 5' RACE reads and lists one entry per CDR3 protein. The table shows tens of thousands of distinct CDR3 sequences, with more than 10% occurring only once. This clonotype was seen a few times. The chain has TRBV28 and TRBJ2-3; D ambiguous. This TCR derives from an adult who was a healthcare worker with PCR-confirmed SARS-CoV-2 infection or an uninfected control (not recorded which). The material was whole blood, obtained at baseline. The CDR3 here is CASSMDGTQYF. CDR3 DNA sequence: TGTGCCAGCAGCATGGACGGTACGCAGTATTTT.